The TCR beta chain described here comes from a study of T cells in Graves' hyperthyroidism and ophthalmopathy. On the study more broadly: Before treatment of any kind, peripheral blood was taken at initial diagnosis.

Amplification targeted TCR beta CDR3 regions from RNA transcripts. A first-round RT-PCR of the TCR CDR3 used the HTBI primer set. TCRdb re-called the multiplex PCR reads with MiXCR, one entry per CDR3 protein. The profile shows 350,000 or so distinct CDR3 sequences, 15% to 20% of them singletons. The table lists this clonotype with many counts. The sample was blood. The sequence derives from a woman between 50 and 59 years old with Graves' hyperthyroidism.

The CDR3 sequence is CASSLVGGAGTQYF. Here the CDR3 DNA reads TGTGCCAGCAGTTTAGTCGGGGGGGCCGGTACGCAGTATTTT. The rearrangement uses TRBV12-3 or TRBV12-4 and TRBJ2-3; 8 nucleotides match TRBD2. This CDR3 comprises 14 residues. The V and J ends lost 1 base and 8 bases, in that order; junction bases with no gene match: 5.